These 25 T cell receptor beta chains came from one sample sequenced in a study of blood T cell repertoires in COVID-19. TCRdb's table, derived via immunoSEQ multiplex PCR, lists solely in-frame clones and lacks some. The top ten clones hold 2.5% to 3.5% of a sample with roughly 200,000 clones, around four fifths of them seen once. The sample comprised peripheral blood. The source of these receptors is a woman older than 75 with active or convalescent COVID-19.

The CDR3 coding sequence is TGTGCCATCAGTGAGGACAGGGCGAGCAATCAGCCCCAGCATTTT. Protein sequence: CAISEDRASNQPQHF. V is TRBV10-3 and J is TRBJ1-5; 7 nucleotides align to TRBD1. There are 15 residues in the CDR3. Germline V gives CDR1 ENHRY, CDR2 SYGVKD. With 2 bases clipped from V and 1 base from J, the junction kept 2 bases outside the gene matches.

This sequence joins TRBV7-9 and TRBJ1-4; TRBD1 agrees at 9 bases. This CDR3 spans 12 amino acids. The germline CDR1 and CDR2 sequences are SEHNR and FQNEAQ (reference sequence). The ends lost 3 bases at V and 16 bases at J; junction bases unmatched: 6. In nucleotides, the CDR3 is TGTGCCAGCAGCTTCGCTGGGACAGGGAAGTTTTTT. Its protein is CASSFAGTGKFF.

The chain carries TRBV11-1 and TRBJ2-7; no firm D call. The V gene's germline CDR1 is SGHAT and CDR2 FQDESV (reference sequence). Trimming removed 1 base at V and 2 bases at J, with 9 bases between. There are 14 residues in the CDR3. CDR3 coding DNA: TGTGCCAGCAGCTTAGGAACTTCTACCTACGAGCAGTACTTC. Its translation is CASSLGTSTYEQYF.

The chain is built from TRBV19 and TRBJ1-6; maybe TRBD1 (6 bases). This CDR3 is built from 15 residues. From germline, CDR1 is LNHDA and CDR2 SQIVND (reference sequence). V was clipped by 3 bases and J by 5 bases, with 11 bases between them. The CDR3 region is CASSIQGRDNSPLHF. CDR3 nucleotide sequence: TGTGCCAGTAGTATCCAGGGGAGAGATAATTCACCCCTCCACTTT.

The chain is built from TRBV6-5 and TRBJ2-2; D is undetermined. Looked up from germline, CDR1 is MNHEY and CDR2 is SVGAGI. The CDR3 extends over 14 amino acids. Trimming removed 5 bases from V and 1 base from J, with 8 bases in between. The CDR3 nucleotides read TGTGCCAGCAGTAAACCAGGGAACACCGGGGAGCTGTTTTTT. It is translated as CASSKPGNTGELFF.

The V call is TRBV19, the J call TRBJ1-1; TRBD1 matches 8 bases. V was clipped by 5 bases and J by 6 bases; unmatched bases: 20. Germline CDR1 is LNHDA and CDR2 is SQIVND (reference sequence). The CDR3 length is 18 residues. The CDR3 protein is CASSATYRGFGAEAEAFF. The CDR3 bases are TGTGCCAGTAGTGCAACCTACAGGGGGTTTGGGGCTGAAGCTGAAGCTTTCTTT.

The chain couples TRBV19 to TRBJ1-1; 12 nucleotides align to TRBD1. The CDR3 has 16 residues. The germline V gene has CDR1 LNHDA and CDR2 SQIVND (reference sequence). Unmatched junction bases numbered 6, after V lost 4 bases and J lost 3 bases. The CDR3 reads CASSRGTGGAYTEAFF. CDR3 sequence (DNA): TGTGCCAGTAGTAGAGGGACAGGGGGCGCGTACACTGAAGCTTTCTTT.

This sequence joins TRBV4-3 and TRBJ2-2, with D tentatively TRBD1 (6 bases). Trimming removed 0 bases from V and 7 bases from J, with 18 bases in between. CDR1 is LGHNA, CDR2 YSLEER, per germline. The CDR3 consists of 17 residues. The chain's CDR3 is CASSQEPGRDTSGELFF. The CDR3 nucleotides are TGCGCCAGCAGCCAAGAGCCCGGACGGGACACTAGCGGGGAGCTGTTTTTT.

The V call is TRBV6-1, the J call TRBJ1-6; 9 nucleotides align to TRBD1. V shed 1 base and J 10 bases; nucleotides not matched to a gene: 8. This CDR3 has 16 amino acids. Germline CDR1 is MNHNS and CDR2 is SASEGT. CDR3 sequence reads: CASSEDNRGRRSPLHF. CDR3 sequence (DNA): TGTGCCAGCAGTGAAGATAACAGGGGGCGCAGGTCACCCCTCCACTTT.

The rearrangement uses TRBV28 and TRBJ1-1; 8 bases fit TRBD1. CDR3 length: 14 amino acids. The germline gives CDR1 MDHEN, CDR2 SYDVKM. The ends lost 6 bases at V and 0 bases at J; junction bases unmatched: 3. The CDR3 coding sequence is TGTGCCAGCAGATGGGACAGGTTGAACACTGAAGCTTTCTTT. This translates into CASRWDRLNTEAFF.

The chain recombines TRBV5-5 with TRBJ1-5, with D perhaps TRBD1 (6 bases). V gave up 1 base and J gave up 6 bases, with 14 bases separating them. CDR1 is SGHKS and CDR2 is YYEKEE in the germline V gene (reference sequence). The CDR3 spans 15 residues. CDR3 bases: TGTGCCAGCAGCTTGTTGTGGGGGCAAGGTCAGCCCCAGCATTTT. Protein product: CASSLLWGQGQPQHF. Using reference TRBV5-5 and TRBJ1-5 for the parts outside the CDR3, the full variable domain is DAGVTQSPTHLIKTRGQQVTLRCSPISGHKSVSWYQQVLGQGPQFIFQYYEKEERGRGNFPDRFSARQFPNYSSELNVNALLLGDSALYLCASSLLWGQGQPQHFGDGTRLSIL.

This rearrangement joins TRBV5-1 to TRBJ1-3; D remains ambiguous. The CDR3 length is 15 residues. Germline V CDR1 and CDR2: SGHRS, YFSETQ. V lost 0 bases, J lost 0 bases, and 7 bases lay in between. CDR3 protein: CASSLASRSGNTIYF. The DNA of the CDR3 is TGCGCCAGCAGCTTGGCCTCTCGCTCTGGAAACACCATATATTTT.

The chain is built from TRBV7-2 and TRBJ2-7, with 9 bases identical to TRBD1. The germline gives CDR1 SGHTA, CDR2 FQGNSA. The junction had 5 bases not matched to a gene; V was cut back by 4 bases and J by 4 bases. This CDR3 has 14 residues. DNA for the CDR3: TGTGCCAGCAGCTCTTACAGGGGGCCTTACGAGCAGTACTTC. Residues: CASSSYRGPYEQYF. The variable domain in full, completed from reference TRBV7-2 and TRBJ2-7, reads GAGVSQSPSNKVTEKGKDVELRCDPISGHTALYWYRQSLGQGLEFLIYFQGNSAPDKSGLPSDRFSAERTGGSVSTLTIQRTQQEDSAVYLCASSSYRGPYEQYFGPGTRLTVT.

This chain connects TRBV5-1 to TRBJ1-4; 8 nucleotides align to TRBD1. The germline V gene has CDR1 SGHRS and CDR2 YFSETQ. J was trimmed by 3 bases and V by 2 bases; bases with no gene match: 3. The CDR3 has 15 amino acids. CDR3 residues: CASSLRGQANEKLFF. CDR3 bases: TGCGCCAGCAGCTTACGGGGACAGGCTAATGAAAAACTGTTTTTT.

This clone was counted once. The V call is TRBV5-4, the J call TRBJ1-4, with 10 nucleotides matching TRBD1. The CDR3 contains 14 residues. From germline, CDR1 is SGHNT and CDR2 YYREEE (reference sequence). J lost 7 bases, V lost 3 bases, and 3 bases had no gene match. The CDR3 DNA reads TGTGCCAGCAGCTGGGACAGGGGCGGTGAAAAACTGTTTTTT. Encoded protein: CASSWDRGGEKLFF.

The rearrangement links TRBV30 to TRBJ1-4; 10 nucleotides align to TRBD1. CDR3 size: 14 residues. Trimming cost V 5 bases and J 6 bases; bases outside gene matches: 6. Germline assignment: CDR1 GTSNPN and CDR2 SVGIG (reference sequence). Here the CDR3 DNA reads TGTGCCTGGTCAGCCGGGACAGGGGATGAAAAACTGTTTTTT. Translation: CAWSAGTGDEKLFF.

The rearrangement links TRBV5-6 to TRBJ2-7, with D perhaps TRBD1 (5 bases). Trimming removed 0 bases from V and 6 bases from J, with 10 bases in between. There are 13 residues in the CDR3. Germline CDR1 is SGHDT and CDR2 is YYEEEE. The CDR3 DNA is TGTGCCAGCAGCTTGGGGGGCCAGGCCGAGCAGTACTTC. Its translation: CASSLGGQAEQYF.

This clone was observed a few times. V and J are TRBV27 and TRBJ2-1; 9 bases map to TRBD2. Germline V gives CDR1 MNHEY, CDR2 SMNVEV (reference sequence). The length of the CDR3 is 17 residues. V trimming: 0 bases; J trimming: 8 bases; junction bases outside the gene matches: 11. The CDR3 here is CASSLSLRVAGVDEQFF. The CDR3 DNA is TGTGCCAGCAGTTTATCCCTGAGGGTAGCGGGGGTTGATGAGCAGTTCTTC.

The V gene is TRBV5-1, the J gene TRBJ2-3, with D unclear. V lost 0 bases and J lost 5, with 19 bases in between. In germline, CDR1 is SGHRS, CDR2 YFSETQ. This CDR3 is built from 17 residues. CDR3 protein: CASSLAARLPVGDTQYF. Here the CDR3 DNA reads TGCGCCAGCAGCTTGGCAGCGCGGCTACCCGTGGGAGATACGCAGTATTTT.

V gene TRBV28 combines with J gene TRBJ2-7, with 7 bases aligning to TRBD1. Trimming removed 4 bases from V and 2 bases from J; junction bases left unmatched: 5. CDR1 is MDHEN and CDR2 is SYDVKM in the germline V gene. The CDR3 runs to 14 residues. The CDR3 region is CASSSPGGTYEQYF. CDR3 coding DNA: TGTGCCAGCAGTTCCCCAGGGGGAACCTACGAGCAGTACTTC.

This chain connects TRBV6-2 or TRBV6-3 to TRBJ1-1; TRBD1 matches 8 bases. Germline lookup yields CDR1 MNHEY and CDR2 SVGEGT. V was pared by 4 bases and J by 3 bases, with 10 bases of the junction left unmatched. CDR3 size: 16 residues. The CDR3 here is CASSSQGAPRDTEAFF. The CDR3 DNA follows: TGTGCCAGCAGTTCCCAGGGGGCCCCTCGGGACACTGAAGCTTTCTTT.

This CDR3 reads CASSRGLAGHTGELFF. The DNA for the CDR3 is TGTGCCAGCAGCCGAGGACTAGCGGGACACACCGGGGAGCTGTTTTTT. The chain recombines TRBV3-1 (or the pseudogene TRBV3-2) with TRBJ2-2; 12 nucleotides line up with TRBD2. The CDR3 covers 16 residues. CDR1 and CDR2 (germline): LGHDT, YNNKEL (reference sequence). V was pared by 4 bases and J by 3 bases, with 3 bases of the junction left unmatched.

This sequence joins TRBV6-5 and TRBJ1-3; D call uncertain. Germline loops: CDR1 MNHEY, CDR2 SVGAGI. V was cut by 7 bases and J by 4 bases, with 11 bases left in between. The CDR3 sequence is 13 residues long. This CDR3 is CASKDAGGNTIYF. The CDR3 bases are TGTGCCAGCAAAGATGCGGGGGGAAACACCATATATTTT.

The chain has TRBV7-2 and TRBJ2-3; perhaps TRBD2 as D (5 bases). Germline assignment: CDR1 SGHTA and CDR2 FQGNSA. The CDR3 covers 15 residues. V shed 6 bases and J shed 1 base, with 14 bases lying between them. CDR3 bases: TGTGCCAGCAGGTACGGACCCGGGGGCACAGATACGCAGTATTTT. Residues: CASRYGPGGTDTQYF.

This clone came up once. The chain couples TRBV6-5 to TRBJ2-3; 7 bases align to TRBD1. This CDR3 is built from 13 residues. Germline V lookup: CDR1 MNHEY, CDR2 SVGAGI. The ends lost 7 bases at V and 5 bases at J; junction bases unmatched: 6. The CDR3: CASTPGGLDTQYF. DNA for the CDR3: TGTGCCAGCACCCCAGGGGGATTAGATACGCAGTATTTT.